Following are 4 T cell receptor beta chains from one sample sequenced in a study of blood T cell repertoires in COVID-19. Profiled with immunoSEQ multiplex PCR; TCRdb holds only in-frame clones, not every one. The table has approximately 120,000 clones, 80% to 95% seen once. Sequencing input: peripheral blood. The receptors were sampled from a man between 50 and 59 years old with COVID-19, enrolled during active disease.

The CDR3, as DNA: TGTGCCAGCAGTGAAGATACAGGCGACCCCTTTCTAGCCAAAAACATTCAGTACTTC. Translating it yields CASSEDTGDPFLAKNIQYF. The chain combines TRBV2 with TRBJ2-4; D may be TRBD1 (5 bases). The CDR3 is made up of 19 amino acids. Germline assignment: CDR1 SNHLY and CDR2 FYNNEI. V gave up 1 base and J gave up 0 bases, with 19 bases separating them.

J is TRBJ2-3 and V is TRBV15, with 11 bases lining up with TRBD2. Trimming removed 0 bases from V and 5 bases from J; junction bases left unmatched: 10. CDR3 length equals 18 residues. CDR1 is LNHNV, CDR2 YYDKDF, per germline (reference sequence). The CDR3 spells CATSRESRLAGILDTQYF. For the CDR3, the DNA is TGTGCCACCAGCAGAGAATCCCGACTAGCGGGAATATTAGATACGCAGTATTTT. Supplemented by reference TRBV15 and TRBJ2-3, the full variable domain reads DAMVIQNPRYQVTQFGKPVTLSCSQTLNHNVMYWYQQKSSQAPKLLFHYYDKDFNNEADTPDNFQSRRPNTSFCFLDIRSPGLGDTAMYLCATSRESRLAGILDTQYFGPGTRLTVL.

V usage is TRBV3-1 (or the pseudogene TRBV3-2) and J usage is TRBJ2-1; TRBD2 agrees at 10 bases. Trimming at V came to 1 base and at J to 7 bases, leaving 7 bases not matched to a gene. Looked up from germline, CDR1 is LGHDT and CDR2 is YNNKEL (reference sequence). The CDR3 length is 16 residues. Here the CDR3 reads CASSQGRASGSNEQFF. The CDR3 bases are TGTGCCAGCAGCCAAGGGCGGGCTAGCGGGAGTAATGAGCAGTTCTTC.

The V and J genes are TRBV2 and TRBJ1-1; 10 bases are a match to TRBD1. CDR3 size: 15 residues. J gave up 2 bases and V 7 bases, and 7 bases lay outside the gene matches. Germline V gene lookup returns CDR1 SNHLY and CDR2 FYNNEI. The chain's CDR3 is CASMGQGMGNTEAFF. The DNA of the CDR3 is TGTGCCAGCATGGGACAGGGGATGGGAAACACTGAAGCTTTCTTT. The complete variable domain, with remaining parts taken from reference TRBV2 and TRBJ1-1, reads EPEVTQTPSHQVTQMGQEVILRCVPISNHLYFYWYRQILGQKVEFLVSFYNNEISEKSEIFDDQFSVERPDGSNFTLKIRSTKLEDSAMYFCASMGQGMGNTEAFFGQGTRLTVV.